The rows below give T cell receptor beta chains drawn from one sample of a study of blood T cell repertoires in COVID-19. The table came from immunoSEQ multiplex PCR; TCRdb's copy has only in-frame clones and leaves some out. The table records around 200,000 clones, less than 85% of them present only once. Input material: peripheral blood. Source of these receptors: a human donor in a cohort sampled during active COVID-19. CDR3s include the opening cysteine and the closing phenylalanine or tryptophan. D genes are given only for firm matches. The size of a clone is reported for some rows only, either as once, few or many, or as a class for expanded clones.

v_gene: TRBV5-1
d_gene: TRBD1
abundance: once
j_gene: TRBJ1-1
CDR3aa: CASSFPLEGGNEAFF
CDR3nt: TGCGCCAGCAGCTTCCCCCTTGAAGGGGGCAATGAAGCTTTCTTT

v_gene: TRBV4-1
d_gene: -
abundance: -
j_gene: TRBJ1-1
CDR3aa: CASSQEGPWGGATEAFF
CDR3nt: TGCGCCAGCAGCCAAGAAGGCCCGTGGGGTGGGGCCACTGAAGCTTTCTTT

v_gene: TRBV6-5
d_gene: TRBD1
abundance: -
j_gene: TRBJ2-7
CDR3aa: CASSPRQGAYEQYF
CDR3nt: TGTGCCAGCAGCCCCCGACAGGGCGCTTACGAGCAGTACTTC

v_gene: TRBV5-1
d_gene: -
abundance: once
j_gene: TRBJ1-2
CDR3aa: CASSLGSTNYGYTF
CDR3nt: TGCGCCAGCAGCTTGGGGAGTACTAACTATGGCTACACCTTC

v_gene: TRBV5-1
d_gene: -
abundance: -
j_gene: TRBJ1-3
CDR3aa: CASSFRLSSGNTIYF
CDR3nt: TGCGCCAGCAGCTTCAGGCTAAGCTCTGGAAACACCATATATTTT

v_gene: TRBV7-9
d_gene: TRBD1
abundance: -
j_gene: TRBJ1-2
CDR3aa: CASSLALTGSYGYTF
CDR3nt: TGTGCCAGCAGCTTAGCTTTGACAGGGAGCTATGGCTACACCTTC

v_gene: TRBV7-8
d_gene: TRBD1
abundance: -
j_gene: TRBJ1-2
CDR3aa: CASSLEPGQGAFEDGYTF
CDR3nt: TGTGCCAGCAGCTTAGAACCGGGACAGGGCGCCTTTGAGGATGGCTACACCTTC

v_gene: TRBV29-1
d_gene: -
abundance: -
j_gene: TRBJ1-1
CDR3aa: CSVNREMNTEAFF
CDR3nt: TGCAGCGTTAACAGGGAGATGAACACTGAAGCTTTCTTT

v_gene: TRBV5-1
d_gene: -
abundance: -
j_gene: TRBJ2-6
CDR3aa: CASKPPQFSGANVLTF
CDR3nt: TGCGCCAGCAAGCCCCCCCAATTCTCTGGGGCCAACGTCCTGACTTTC

v_gene: TRBV14
d_gene: -
abundance: -
j_gene: TRBJ1-1
CDR3aa: CASSQWGREDTEAFF
CDR3nt: TGTGCCAGCAGCCAATGGGGCAGGGAGGACACTGAAGCTTTCTTT

v_gene: TRBV20-1
d_gene: -
abundance: -
j_gene: TRBJ2-7
CDR3aa: CSASFGNEQYF
CDR3nt: TGCAGTGCTAGTTTCGGGAACGAGCAGTACTTC

v_gene: TRBV15
d_gene: TRBD1
abundance: -
j_gene: TRBJ1-4
CDR3aa: CATSRGGTATNEKLFF
CDR3nt: TGTGCCACCAGCAGAGGCGGGACAGCAACTAATGAAAAACTGTTTTTT

v_gene: TRBV13
d_gene: -
abundance: -
j_gene: TRBJ1-1
CDR3aa: CASSVTGFGAFF
CDR3nt: TGTGCCAGCAGCGTCACAGGGTTTGGAGCTTTCTTT

v_gene: TRBV4-1
d_gene: TRBD2
abundance: -
j_gene: TRBJ2-2
CDR3aa: CASSQGGAGGQNTGELFF
CDR3nt: TGCGCCAGCAGCCAAGGGGGCGCGGGGGGGCAGAACACCGGGGAGCTGTTTTTT

v_gene: TRBV19
d_gene: -
abundance: -
j_gene: TRBJ1-5
CDR3aa: CASSELRGPQHF
CDR3nt: TGTGCCAGTAGTGAACTAAGGGGGCCCCAGCATTTT

v_gene: TRBV9
d_gene: -
abundance: -
j_gene: TRBJ1-3
CDR3aa: CASSVEGSGNTIYF
CDR3nt: TGTGCCAGCAGCGTGGAGGGATCTGGAAACACCATATATTTT

v_gene: TRBV19
d_gene: -
abundance: -
j_gene: TRBJ2-7
CDR3aa: CASSTPGTYEQYF
CDR3nt: TGTGCCAGTAGTACTCCAGGAACCTACGAGCAGTACTTC

v_gene: TRBV3-1/TRBV3-2
d_gene: TRBD2
abundance: -
j_gene: TRBJ2-3
CDR3aa: CASSQDWGTSGGRDTQYF
CDR3nt: TGTGCCAGCAGCCAAGATTGGGGGACTAGCGGGGGGAGAGATACGCAGTATTTT

v_gene: TRBV11-2
d_gene: -
abundance: -
j_gene: TRBJ2-3
CDR3aa: CASRPNRSGNVTDTQYF
CDR3nt: TGTGCCAGCAGACCTAATAGGAGCGGAAATGTCACAGATACGCAGTATTTT

v_gene: TRBV5-5
d_gene: -
abundance: once
j_gene: TRBJ1-6
CDR3aa: CASSLKAGESSPLHF
CDR3nt: TGTGCCAGCAGCTTGAAGGCAGGGGAGAGTTCACCCCTCCACTTT

v_gene: TRBV4-1
d_gene: -
abundance: -
j_gene: TRBJ1-1
CDR3aa: CASNQDSRDTEAFF
CDR3nt: TGCGCCAGCAACCAAGATTCCAGGGACACTGAAGCTTTCTTT

v_gene: TRBV5-8
d_gene: TRBD2
abundance: -
j_gene: TRBJ2-1
CDR3aa: CASSFTSGGVNEQFF
CDR3nt: TGTGCCAGCAGCTTCACTAGCGGGGGGGTCAATGAGCAGTTCTTC

v_gene: TRBV24-1
d_gene: -
abundance: -
j_gene: TRBJ1-4
CDR3aa: CASSGTSYEKLFF
CDR3nt: TGTGCCTCCAGCGGGACATCGTATGAAAAACTGTTTTTT

v_gene: TRBV11-1
d_gene: -
abundance: -
j_gene: TRBJ1-1
CDR3aa: CASSLGPRERAFF
CDR3nt: TGTGCCAGCAGCTTAGGTCCGAGGGAACGAGCTTTCTTT

v_gene: TRBV19
d_gene: TRBD1
abundance: -
j_gene: TRBJ2-5
CDR3aa: CASSIWTGEETQYF
CDR3nt: TGTGCCAGTAGTATTTGGACAGGGGAAGAGACCCAGTACTTC

v_gene: TRBV4-2
d_gene: -
abundance: -
j_gene: TRBJ1-4
CDR3aa: CASSQDQPGPGANEKLFF
CDR3nt: TGTGCCAGCAGCCAAGATCAGCCAGGTCCGGGGGCTAATGAAAAACTGTTTTTT

v_gene: TRBV19
d_gene: -
abundance: once
j_gene: TRBJ1-4
CDR3aa: CASSAREKLFF
CDR3nt: TGTGCCAGTAGTGCGCGTGAAAAACTGTTTTTT